The T cell receptor (beta chain) under discussion was sequenced for a study of blood T cell repertoires in COVID-19. In the study overall: COVID-19 samples from acute and convalescent phases originated in the United States, Italy and Spain. PBMCs, B-cell-depleted T cells, or T cells provided the cDNA or gDNA that made up the material.

Per the original methods: Reference gene primer amplification in the assay estimated nucleated cell counts. Generated by immunoSEQ multiplex PCR, the TCRdb table keeps only in-frame clones and is missing some. V, J and clone size were drawn from that table, and D and trimming were deduced from the DNA. The sample gives fewer than 120,000 clones, about 85% of which show up once; around 4.8% is in the top ten. The CDR3 runs to 13 residues. The germline CDR1 and CDR2 sequences are SNHLY and FYNNEI. The V and J ends lost 6 bases and 7 bases respectively, with 10 bases between them. This clone is a singleton in its sample.

This sequence joins TRBV2 and TRBJ1-6; D remains unclear. The receptor comes from a human donor in a cohort sampled during active COVID-19. Sample: peripheral blood. The CDR3 loop reads CASREDNNSPLHF. Written as DNA, the CDR3 is TGTGCCAGCAGGGAGGATAACAATTCACCCCTCCACTTT.